A single sample is the source of the 4 T cell receptor beta chains below, sequenced in a study of T-cell reconstitution after alpha-beta-depleted transplantation in children. For TCRbeta, the library was prepared with unique molecular identifiers. From the PCR reads, TCRdb called clonotypes with MiXCR, one entry per CDR3 protein. Of around 600,000 distinct CDR3 sequences detected, 16% appear once; the ten largest clones hold 1.1%. The specimen was PBMCs from the stem cell graft donor, collected from the stem cell graft. These TCRs come from a human donor who donated a stem cell graft to a child with acute myeloid leukemia.

This clonotype was detected only a few times. This could be a read error, since a much larger clone is one nucleotide away. V gene TRBV20-1 combines with J gene TRBJ2-3; 10 nucleotides align to TRBD2. Germline V gene lookup returns CDR1 DFQATT and CDR2 SNEGSKA (reference sequence). CDR3 length equals 17 residues. CDR3 in DNA: TGCTGTGCTAGAGATTTACTAGCGGGGAGTAGCACAGATACGCAGTATTTT. This sequence encodes CCARDLLAGSSTDTQYF.

This clonotype was seen a handful of times. The gene calls are TRBV6-2 or TRBV6-3 and TRBJ1-5, with D possibly matching TRBD1 (5 bases). Trimming took 5 bases from V and 7 from J, leaving 15 bases between them. The CDR3 has 14 residues. Looked up from germline, CDR1 is MNHEY and CDR2 is SVGEGT. The CDR3 coding sequence is TGTGCCAGCAGTGCCAGGGACCGGGGCCAGCCCCAGCATTTT. Translated, it gives CASSARDRGQPQHF.

This clonotype was counted at least ten times. The chain recombines TRBV20-1 with TRBJ1-6, with 10 positions matching TRBD1. Losses at the gene ends were 5 bases for V and 7 bases for J; bases not matched to a gene: 2. CDR3 length: 13 amino acids. Germline loops: CDR1 DFQATT, CDR2 SNEGSKA (reference sequence). CDR3 in amino acids: CSALDRGNSPLHF. The CDR3 DNA is TGCAGTGCTCTGGACAGGGGGAATTCACCCCTCCACTTT.

The chain joins TRBV13 to TRBJ2-7, with D possibly matching TRBD2 (6 bases). V dropped 1 base and J dropped 2 bases, with 12 bases sitting between them. Germline V gene sequence: CDR1 PRHDT, CDR2 FYEKMQ (reference sequence). The CDR3 sequence is 15 residues long. The CDR3 DNA reads as TGTGCCAGCAGCTTAGACGGCGGGGAGGCCTACGAGCAGTACTTC. Its translation: CASSLDGGEAYEQYF.